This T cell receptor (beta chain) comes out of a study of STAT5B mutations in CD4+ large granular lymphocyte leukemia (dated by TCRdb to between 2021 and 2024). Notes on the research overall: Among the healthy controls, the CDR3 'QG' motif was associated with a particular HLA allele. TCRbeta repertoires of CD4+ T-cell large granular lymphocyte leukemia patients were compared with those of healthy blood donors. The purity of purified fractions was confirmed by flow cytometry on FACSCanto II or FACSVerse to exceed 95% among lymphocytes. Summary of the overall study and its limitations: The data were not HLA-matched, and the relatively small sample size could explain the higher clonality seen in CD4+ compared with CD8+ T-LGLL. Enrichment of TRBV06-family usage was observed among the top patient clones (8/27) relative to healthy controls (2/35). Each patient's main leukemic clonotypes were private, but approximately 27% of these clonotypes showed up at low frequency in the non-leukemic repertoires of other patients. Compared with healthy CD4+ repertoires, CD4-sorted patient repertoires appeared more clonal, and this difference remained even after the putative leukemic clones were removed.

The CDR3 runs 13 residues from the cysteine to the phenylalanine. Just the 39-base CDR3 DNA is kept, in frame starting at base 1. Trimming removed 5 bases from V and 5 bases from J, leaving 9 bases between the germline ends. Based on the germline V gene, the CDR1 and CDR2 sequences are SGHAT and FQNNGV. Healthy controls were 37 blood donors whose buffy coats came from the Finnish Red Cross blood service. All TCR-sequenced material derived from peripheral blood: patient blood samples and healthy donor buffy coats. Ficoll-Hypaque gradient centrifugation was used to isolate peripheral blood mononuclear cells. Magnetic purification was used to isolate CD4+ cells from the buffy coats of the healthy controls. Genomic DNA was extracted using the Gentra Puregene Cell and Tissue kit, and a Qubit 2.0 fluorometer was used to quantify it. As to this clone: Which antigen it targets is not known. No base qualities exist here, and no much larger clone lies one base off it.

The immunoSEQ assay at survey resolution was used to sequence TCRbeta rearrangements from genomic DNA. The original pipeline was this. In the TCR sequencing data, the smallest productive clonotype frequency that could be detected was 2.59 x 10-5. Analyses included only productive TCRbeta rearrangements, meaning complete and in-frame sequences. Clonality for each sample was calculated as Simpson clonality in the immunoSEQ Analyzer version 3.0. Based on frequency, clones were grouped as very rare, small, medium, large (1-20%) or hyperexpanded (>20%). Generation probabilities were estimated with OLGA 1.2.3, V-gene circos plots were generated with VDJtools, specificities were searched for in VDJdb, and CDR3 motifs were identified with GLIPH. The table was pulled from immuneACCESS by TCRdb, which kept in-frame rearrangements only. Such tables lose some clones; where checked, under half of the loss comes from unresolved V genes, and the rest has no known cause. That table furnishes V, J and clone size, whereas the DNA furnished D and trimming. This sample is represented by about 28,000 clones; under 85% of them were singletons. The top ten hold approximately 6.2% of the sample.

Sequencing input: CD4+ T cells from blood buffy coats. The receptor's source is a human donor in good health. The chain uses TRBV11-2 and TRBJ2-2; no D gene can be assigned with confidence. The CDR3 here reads CASSPGPTGELFF. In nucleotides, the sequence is TGTGCCAGCAGCCCGGGTCCTACCGGGGAGCTGTTTTTT.